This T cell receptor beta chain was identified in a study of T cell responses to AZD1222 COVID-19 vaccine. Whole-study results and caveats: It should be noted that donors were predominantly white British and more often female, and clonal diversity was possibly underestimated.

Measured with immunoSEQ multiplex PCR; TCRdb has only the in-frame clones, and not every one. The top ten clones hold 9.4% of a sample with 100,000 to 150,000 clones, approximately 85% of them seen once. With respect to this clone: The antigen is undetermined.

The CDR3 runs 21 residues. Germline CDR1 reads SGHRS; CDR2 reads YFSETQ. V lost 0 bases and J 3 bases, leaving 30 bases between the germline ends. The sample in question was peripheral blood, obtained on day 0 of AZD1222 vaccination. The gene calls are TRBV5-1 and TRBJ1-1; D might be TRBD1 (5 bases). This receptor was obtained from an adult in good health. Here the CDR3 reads CASSLAGGRAASAGRYTEAFF. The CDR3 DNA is TGCGCCAGCAGCTTGGCCGGTGGGCGGGCCGCCTCCGCGGGACGATACACTGAAGCTTTCTTT. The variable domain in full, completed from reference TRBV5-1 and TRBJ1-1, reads KAGVTQTPRYLIKTRGQQVTLSCSPISGHRSVSWYQQTPGQGLQFLFEYFSETQRNKGNFPGRFSGRQFSNSRSEMNVSTLELGDSALYLCASSLAGGRAASAGRYTEAFFGQGTRLTVV.